This TCR beta chain was recorded in a study of T cell changes during pregnancy in multiple sclerosis. Details on this clone: Relative to the germline gene, one junction end is altered; a read error may explain this.

The CDR3 spans 13 residues. CDR1 LNHNV and CDR2 YYDKDF come from the germline V gene (reference sequence). TCRdb keeps only in-frame clones here, not all; method: immunoSEQ multiplex PCR. The sample gives about 86,000 clones, around 93% of which show up once; around 2% is in the top ten. V usage is TRBV15 and J usage is TRBJ1-6, with TRBD1 as a possible D gene (6 bases). Material: peripheral blood, obtained in the first trimester of pregnancy. The source is a female donor in good health, enrolled as a control in a pregnancy study. The CDR3 sequence is CATSRDQSGHRSF. CDR3 coding DNA: TGTGCCACCAGCAGAGACCAATCGGGACACCGCTCCTTT. The whole variable domain, filled in from reference TRBV15 and TRBJ1-6, reads DAMVIQNPRYQVTQFGKPVTLSCSQTLNHNVMYWYQQKSSQAPKLLFHYYDKDFNNEADTPDNFQSRRPNTSFCFLDIRSPGLGDTAMYLCATSRDQSGHRSFGNGTRLTVT.